The 25 T cell receptor beta chains below all came from one sample that was sequenced in a study of blood T cells in healthy people across ages (dated by TCRdb to about 2015). Library construction relied on 5' RACE. This sample was sequenced with an Illumina HiSeq 2500. The second PCR ran for about 6 to 12 cycles and used a J-beta primer mix along with a sample-barcoded 5' primer. Clones were called with MiXCR by TCRdb after fastp trimmed the public reads at Q25, and only in-frame beta chains were retained. Duplicate CDR3 protein sequences are folded into a single record with the most common DNA and genes. The sample profile shows fewer than 1,000,000 distinct CDR3 sequences; about 42% of them were found once. The top ten clonotypes cover over 15% of the sample. Sequenced input: blood. These receptor sequences come from a man at least 80 years old in good health.

The chain employs TRBV12-3 or TRBV12-4 and TRBJ2-7; no reliable D call. The CDR3 runs to 14 residues. V lost 6 bases and J lost 5, with 17 bases in between. Written as DNA, the CDR3 is TGTGCCAGCAGCCCGGGCCGTCTTGGCGACGAGCAGTACTTC. Translating it yields CASSPGRLGDEQYF.

This clonotype was seen a handful of times. V gene TRBV11-2 combines with J gene TRBJ2-1, with 7 bases lining up with TRBD2. Trimming removed 5 bases from V and 0 bases from J; junction bases left unmatched: 7. Germline-derived CDR1 and CDR2 are SGHAT and FQNNGV. This CDR3 is 16 amino acids long. The CDR3 DNA is TGTGCCAGCAGCGAACTAGCGTTTGGCTCCTACAATGAGCAGTTCTTC. Protein sequence: CASSELAFGSYNEQFF.

V and J are TRBV30 and TRBJ2-3; tentative D call: TRBD1 (6 bases). Trimming took 0 bases from V and 4 from J, leaving 8 bases between them. This CDR3 has 13 amino acids. Germline CDR1 is GTSNPN and CDR2 is SVGIG (reference sequence). The CDR3 DNA is TGTGCCTGGAGTGTCCAGGGGCCAGATACGCAGTATTTT. It encodes CAWSVQGPDTQYF.

V and J are TRBV7-9 and TRBJ2-7; TRBD2 aligns across 12 bases. CDR3 length equals 15 residues. The trim removed 5 bases at V and 5 bases at J, leaving 7 bases unmatched. Germline V gene lookup returns CDR1 SEHNR and CDR2 FQNEAQ (reference sequence). The CDR3 reads CASSGRLAGVDEQYF. The DNA for the CDR3 is TGTGCCAGCAGCGGAAGACTAGCGGGAGTCGACGAGCAGTACTTC.

This rearrangement joins TRBV28 to TRBJ2-7; D not certain. V gave up 6 bases and J gave up 4 bases, with 7 bases separating them. In germline, CDR1 is MDHEN, CDR2 SYDVKM. This CDR3 is built from 11 residues. The CDR3, as DNA: TGTGCCAGCAGAGGGAATTACGAGCAGTACTTC. Protein product: CASRGNYEQYF. Supplemented by reference TRBV28 and TRBJ2-7, the full variable domain reads DVKVTQSSRYLVKRTGEKVFLECVQDMDHENMFWYRQDPGLGLRLIYFSYDVKMKEKGDIPEGYSVSREKKERFSLILESASTNQTSMYLCASRGNYEQYFGPGTRLTVT.

The chain is built from TRBV7-2 and TRBJ2-7, with unresolved D. The CDR3 contains 13 residues. V lost 0 bases and J lost 3, with 6 bases in between. Germline V lookup: CDR1 SGHTA, CDR2 FQGNSA. This chain's CDR3 is CASSLAMNYEQYF. The CDR3 nucleotides read TGTGCCAGCAGCTTAGCGATGAACTACGAGCAGTACTTC.

This clonotype was seen repeatedly, ten times or more. V gene TRBV15 combines with J gene TRBJ2-1, with TRBD2 identical over 8 bases. In germline, CDR1 is LNHNV, CDR2 YYDKDF (reference sequence). The CDR3 has 16 residues. J gave up 3 bases and V 2 bases, and 6 bases lay outside the gene matches. The DNA for the CDR3 is TGTGCCACCAGCAGATCCTCGGGACTAGGCTACAATGAGCAGTTCTTC. Encoded protein: CATSRSSGLGYNEQFF.

This clonotype was seen a handful of times. The chain couples TRBV20-1 to TRBJ2-7; 8 bases are a match to TRBD2. This CDR3 comprises 13 residues. Germline CDR1 is DFQATT and CDR2 is SNEGSKA (reference sequence). Germline trimming cut 2 bases from V and 7 bases from J; bases unmatched to any gene: 7. The CDR3 DNA sequence: TGCAGTGCTAGATCTAGCGGGTACAATGAGCAGTACTTC. Translation: CSARSSGYNEQYF.

The chain recombines TRBV29-1 with TRBJ2-3; 7 bases fit TRBD1. CDR3 size: 14 residues. V was pared by 6 bases and J by 4 bases, with 10 bases of the junction left unmatched. Germline CDR1 and CDR2: SQVTM and ANQGSEA. The DNA for the CDR3 is TGCAGCGTCGGTGCCAAGGGGGCGGCAGATACGCAGTATTTT. Residues: CSVGAKGAADTQYF.

This clonotype was seen only a few times. The J gene is TRBJ1-2, the V gene TRBV19; TRBD1 might be the D (6 bases). The CDR3 extends over 14 amino acids. CDR1 is LNHDA, CDR2 SQIVND, per germline (reference sequence). V shed 2 bases and J shed 13 bases, with 20 bases lying between them. The CDR3 loop is CASSISHGQPQSTF. CDR3 DNA sequence: TGTGCCAGTAGTATATCACATGGACAGCCACAATCCACCTTC.

This clonotype has a count of ten or more. J is TRBJ2-1 and V is TRBV20-1; D might be TRBD1 (5 bases). CDR1 and CDR2 from the germline V gene are DFQATT and SNEGSKA (reference sequence). The CDR3 contains 14 residues. Trimming removed 3 bases at V and 2 bases at J, with 11 bases between. CDR3 loop: CSASLGEAYNEQFF. Here the CDR3 DNA reads TGCAGTGCTAGTCTAGGGGAAGCCTACAATGAGCAGTTCTTC.

The chain employs TRBV4-2 and TRBJ2-5; 10 positions match TRBD2. The trim removed 4 bases at V and 11 bases at J, leaving 16 bases unmatched. The CDR3 is 16 residues long. The germline CDR1 and CDR2 sequences are LGHNA and YNFKEQ. The CDR3 DNA sequence: TGTGCCAGCAGCCGCATAGCGGGAGGAGTGAACAATGAGCAGTACTTC. This gives the protein CASSRIAGGVNNEQYF.

V usage is TRBV25-1 and J usage is TRBJ1-4; D call uncertain. Trimming stripped 0 bases from V and 2 bases from J, with 7 bases between. Germline CDR1 and CDR2: MGHDK and SYGVNS. The CDR3 spans 15 residues. The CDR3 sequence: CASSEYFSTNEKLFF. The CDR3 DNA follows: TGTGCCAGCAGTGAATATTTTTCGACTAATGAAAAACTGTTTTTT.

This clonotype has more than one count but fewer than ten. The V and J genes are TRBV20-1 and TRBJ2-3; 11 bases map to TRBD2. The CDR3 spans 17 residues. Germline CDR1 reads DFQATT; CDR2 reads SNEGSKA (reference sequence). Trimming cost V 1 base and J 4 bases; bases outside gene matches: 10. The CDR3 nucleotides are TGCAGTGCTAGAGTGTTACGGCTAGCGGGAGGTTCAGATACGCAGTATTTT. Its protein is CSARVLRLAGGSDTQYF.

The chain has TRBV7-2 and TRBJ2-1, with D unresolved. CDR3 length: 13 amino acids. The V end lost 0 bases, the J end lost 10 bases, and 10 bases lay between the germline ends. Germline CDR1 reads SGHTA; CDR2 reads FQGNSA. The CDR3 DNA is TGTGCCAGCAGCTTAGCGGTCAATCACGAGCAGTTCTTC. Translated: CASSLAVNHEQFF.

This clonotype was seen more than once but under ten times. The rearrangement joins TRBV6-6 to TRBJ2-1, with D possibly TRBD1 on 5 matching bases. This CDR3 is built from 14 residues. The germline V and J ends were trimmed by 2 bases and 6 bases, with 11 bases remaining between them. Per germline, CDR1 MNHNY and CDR2 SVGAGI (reference sequence). Written as DNA, the CDR3 is TGTGCCAGCAGTTACAGGGGTTGGCCCAATGAGCAGTTCTTC. As protein: CASSYRGWPNEQFF.

The CDR3 DNA sequence: TGTGCCAGCAGCTCCCGGCGTATTAGCGGGGCAGATACGCAGTATTTT. Residues: CASSSRRISGADTQYF. The genes are TRBV7-2 and TRBJ2-3; 8 bases map to TRBD2. The germline V gene encodes CDR1 SGHTA and CDR2 FQGNSA. V dropped 4 bases and J dropped 4; count of bases not matched to a gene: 10. The CDR3 spans 16 residues.

This sequence joins TRBV12-3 or TRBV12-4 and TRBJ2-7; unclear D gene. V dropped 3 bases and J dropped 2 bases, with 11 bases sitting between them. The CDR3 has 14 amino acids. The CDR3 DNA reads TGTGCCAGCAGTTTTAGGAGTTTCCCCTACGAGCAGTACTTC. This sequence encodes CASSFRSFPYEQYF.

This clonotype was seen a handful of times. The chain employs TRBV3-1 and TRBJ2-1, with 8 bases fitting TRBD2. Looked up from germline, CDR1 is LGHDT and CDR2 is YNNKEL (reference sequence). The CDR3 sequence is 17 residues long. V shed 4 bases and J 0 bases; nucleotides not matched to a gene: 8. CDR3 sequence reads: CASSRHSGRSSYNEQFF. For the CDR3, the DNA is TGTGCCAGCAGCCGACACAGCGGGAGAAGCTCCTACAATGAGCAGTTCTTC.

This clonotype has at least ten counts. V and J are TRBV15 and TRBJ2-7; TRBD1 agrees at 8 bases. The J segment lost 4 bases and the V segment lost 4 bases, leaving 9 bases of the junction unmatched. Germline V lookup: CDR1 LNHNV, CDR2 YYDKDF (reference sequence). The CDR3 has 15 residues. In DNA form, the CDR3 reads TGTGCCACCAGCACGTCGGACAGGGATGTTTACGAGCAGTACTTC. It codes for CATSTSDRDVYEQYF.

This clonotype was found a few times. The CDR3 DNA reads as TGTGCCAGCAGCCAAAGGAATAGACAAGAGACCCAGTACTTC. Its translation is CASSQRNRQETQYF. The V gene is TRBV3-1, the J gene TRBJ2-5; D is unresolved. The length of the CDR3 is 14 residues. Per germline, CDR1 LGHDT and CDR2 YNNKEL (reference sequence). V shed 2 bases and J shed 2 bases, with 9 bases lying between them.

In this sample, this clonotype turned up a few times. This chain joins TRBV10-3 and TRBJ2-5, with D possibly being TRBD2 (6 bases). This CDR3 contains 14 residues. V was pared by 8 bases and J by 2 bases, with 15 bases between. The germline gives CDR1 ENHRY, CDR2 SYGVKD. The chain's CDR3 is CAIRAGKEQETQYF. The CDR3 DNA sequence: TGTGCCATCCGGGCGGGGAAGGAACAAGAGACCCAGTACTTC.

Ten or more counts support this clonotype. The rearrangement uses TRBV7-9 and TRBJ2-4; 7 nucleotides line up with TRBD2. V gave up 5 bases and J gave up 8 bases; unmatched junction bases: 9. CDR1 and CDR2 (germline): SEHNR, FQNEAQ (reference sequence). The CDR3 contains 14 residues. CDR3 protein: CASSPKRDVYIQYF. The DNA of the CDR3 is TGTGCCAGCAGCCCCAAGCGGGACGTATACATTCAGTACTTC.

The J gene is TRBJ2-7, the V gene TRBV28; maybe TRBD1 (6 bases). Per the germline V gene, CDR1 is MDHEN and CDR2 is SYDVKM. V lost 6 bases to trimming and J lost 4 bases, with 19 bases between them. The CDR3 length is 15 residues. CDR3 region: CASSEPGQTPYEQYF. The DNA for the CDR3 is TGTGCCAGCAGCGAACCAGGACAGACTCCTTACGAGCAGTACTTC. The whole variable domain, filled in from reference TRBV28 and TRBJ2-7, reads DVKVTQSSRYLVKRTGEKVFLECVQDMDHENMFWYRQDPGLGLRLIYFSYDVKMKEKGDIPEGYSVSREKKERFSLILESASTNQTSMYLCASSEPGQTPYEQYFGPGTRLTVT.

The rearrangement links TRBV12-3 or TRBV12-4 to TRBJ2-1; D gene unclear. The CDR3 runs 11 residues. Trimming removed 8 bases from V and 7 bases from J, with 9 bases in between. In DNA form, the CDR3 reads TGTGCCAGCCTAAAGGAGAATGAGCAGTTCTTC. Its translation is CASLKENEQFF.